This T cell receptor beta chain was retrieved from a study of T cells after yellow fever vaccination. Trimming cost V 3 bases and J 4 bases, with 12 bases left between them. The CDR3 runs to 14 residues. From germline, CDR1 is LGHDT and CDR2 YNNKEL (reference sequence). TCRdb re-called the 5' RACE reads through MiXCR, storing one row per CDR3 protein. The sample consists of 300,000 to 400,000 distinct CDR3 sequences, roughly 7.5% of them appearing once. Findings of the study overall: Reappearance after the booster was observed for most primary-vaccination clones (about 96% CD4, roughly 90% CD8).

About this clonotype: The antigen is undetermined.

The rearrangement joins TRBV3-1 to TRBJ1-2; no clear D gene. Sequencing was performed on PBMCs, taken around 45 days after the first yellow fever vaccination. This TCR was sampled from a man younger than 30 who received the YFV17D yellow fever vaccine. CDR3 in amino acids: CASSHTAILYGYTF. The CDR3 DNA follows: TGTGCCAGCAGCCACACAGCTATTCTCTATGGCTACACCTTC.